This entry concerns a single T cell receptor (beta chain). Random hexamers served to reverse transcribe roughly 0.45 to 1 ug RNA. The method of amplification for TCR beta CDR3 was immunoSEQ multiplex PCR, covering 54 Vbeta and 13 Jbeta. TCRdb processed the immunoSEQ multiplex PCR reads anew with MiXCR; each CDR3 protein has one entry. The sample consists of approximately 100,000 distinct CDR3 sequences, about nine tenths of them appearing once. The V gene lost 4 bases and the J gene lost 5 bases, with 18 bases spanning the gap. The length of the CDR3 is 15 residues. Per germline, CDR1 SGHRS and CDR2 YFSETQ. Healthy donors, matched for age and sex, constituted the control group. Purification of the CD8+ and CD4+ T cells relied on negative isolation, and TEMRA cells underwent FACS enrichment. This specimen belongs to a study of CD8 T cells in Susac syndrome.

Material for sequencing was CD4+ T cells from PBMCs. J is TRBJ1-1 and V is TRBV5-1, with D possibly being TRBD1 (6 bases). The source of this sequence is a human donor in good health. CDR3 loop: CASSRGGGGGTEAFF. CDR3 nucleotide sequence: TGCGCCAGCAGCAGAGGAGGGGGAGGAGGTACTGAAGCTTTCTTT.